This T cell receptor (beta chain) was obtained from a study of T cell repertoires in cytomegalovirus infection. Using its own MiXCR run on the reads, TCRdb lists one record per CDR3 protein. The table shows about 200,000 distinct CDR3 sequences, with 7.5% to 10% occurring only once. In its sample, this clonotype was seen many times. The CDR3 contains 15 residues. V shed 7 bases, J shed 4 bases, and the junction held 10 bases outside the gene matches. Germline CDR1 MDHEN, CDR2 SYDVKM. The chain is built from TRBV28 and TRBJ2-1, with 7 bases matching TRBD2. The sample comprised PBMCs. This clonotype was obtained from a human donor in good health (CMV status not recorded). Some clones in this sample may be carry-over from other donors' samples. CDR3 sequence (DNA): TGTGCCAGCACCCTACGGACGGGAGGTTACAATGAGCAGTTCTTC. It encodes CASTLRTGGYNEQFF.